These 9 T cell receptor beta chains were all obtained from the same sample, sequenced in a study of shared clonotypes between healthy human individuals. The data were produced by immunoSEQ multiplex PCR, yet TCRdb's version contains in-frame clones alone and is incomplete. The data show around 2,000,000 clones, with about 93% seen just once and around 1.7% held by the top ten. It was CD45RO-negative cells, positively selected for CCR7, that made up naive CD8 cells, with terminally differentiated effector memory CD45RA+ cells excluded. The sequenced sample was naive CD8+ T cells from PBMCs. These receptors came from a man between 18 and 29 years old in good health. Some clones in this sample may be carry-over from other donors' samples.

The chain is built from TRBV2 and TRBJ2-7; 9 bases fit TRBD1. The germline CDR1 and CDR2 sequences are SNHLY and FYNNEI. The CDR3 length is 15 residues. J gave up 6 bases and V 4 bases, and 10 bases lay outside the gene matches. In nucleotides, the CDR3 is TGTGCCAGCAGTGTCGGGACAGGGAGATCCGCCGAGCAGTACTTC. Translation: CASSVGTGRSAEQYF.

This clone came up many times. In DNA, the CDR3 is TGCAGCGCCCAGCTAGCGCCACGCACAGATACGCAGTATTTT. It codes for CSAQLAPRTDTQYF. This chain uses TRBV29-1 with TRBJ2-3, with D possibly being TRBD2 (6 bases). Trimming removed 7 bases from V and 1 base from J, with 15 bases in between. The CDR3 runs to 14 residues. From germline, CDR1 is SQVTM and CDR2 ANQGSEA.

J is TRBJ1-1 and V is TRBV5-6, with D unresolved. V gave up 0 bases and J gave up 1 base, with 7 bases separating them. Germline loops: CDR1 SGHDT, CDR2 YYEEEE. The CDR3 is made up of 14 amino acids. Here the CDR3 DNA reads TGTGCCAGCAGCTTGGGATCGGGGAACACTGAAGCTTTCTTT. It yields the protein CASSLGSGNTEAFF.

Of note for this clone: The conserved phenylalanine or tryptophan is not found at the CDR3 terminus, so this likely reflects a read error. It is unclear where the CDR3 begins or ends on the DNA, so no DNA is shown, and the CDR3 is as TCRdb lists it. The CDR3 protein is CAWSVVPDGQSPP. The chain couples TRBV30 to TRBJ1-1; the DNA was not compared with TRBD1, the D call given in the table. The CDR3 adds up to 13 amino acids, both ends counted. Germline V CDR1 and CDR2: GTSNPN, SVGIG (reference sequence).

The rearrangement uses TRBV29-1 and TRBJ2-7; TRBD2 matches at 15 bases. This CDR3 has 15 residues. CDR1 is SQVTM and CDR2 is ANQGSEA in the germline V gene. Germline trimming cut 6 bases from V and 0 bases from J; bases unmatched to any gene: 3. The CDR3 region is CSVRTSGRVSYEQYF. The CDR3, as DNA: TGCAGCGTCCGGACTAGCGGGAGGGTCTCCTACGAGCAGTACTTC.

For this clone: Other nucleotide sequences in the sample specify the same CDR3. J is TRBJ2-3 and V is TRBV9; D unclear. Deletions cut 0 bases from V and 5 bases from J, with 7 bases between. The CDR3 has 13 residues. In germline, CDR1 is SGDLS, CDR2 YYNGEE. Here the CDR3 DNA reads TGTGCCAGCAGCGTAGTCCCGGGAGATACGCAGTATTTT. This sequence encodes CASSVVPGDTQYF.

CDR3: CASRDRVGNQPQHF. In DNA form, the CDR3 reads TGTGCCAGCAGGGACAGGGTAGGCAATCAGCCCCAGCATTTT. The chain links TRBV27 to TRBJ1-5, with 8 bases identical to TRBD1. With V trimmed by 6 bases and J by 2 bases, 3 bases remained unmatched. CDR1 MNHEY and CDR2 SMNVEV come from the germline V gene (reference sequence). The CDR3 runs to 14 residues.

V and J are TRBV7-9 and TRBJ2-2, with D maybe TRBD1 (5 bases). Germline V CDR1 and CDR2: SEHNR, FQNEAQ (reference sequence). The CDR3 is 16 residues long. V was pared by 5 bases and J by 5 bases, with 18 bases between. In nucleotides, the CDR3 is TGTGCCAGCAGCCCTCCCCGACAGAGACTTACCGGGGAGCTGTTTTTT. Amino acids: CASSPPRQRLTGELFF.

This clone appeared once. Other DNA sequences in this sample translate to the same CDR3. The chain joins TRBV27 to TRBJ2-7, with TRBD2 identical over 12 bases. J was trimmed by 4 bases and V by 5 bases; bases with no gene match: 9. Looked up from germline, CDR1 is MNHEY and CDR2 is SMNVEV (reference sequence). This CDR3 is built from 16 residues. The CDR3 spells CASSLLLAGGPYEQYF. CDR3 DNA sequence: TGTGCCAGCAGTCTGCTCCTAGCGGGAGGGCCATACGAGCAGTACTTC.